In this sample, the clone carrying this T cell receptor (beta chain) turned up many times. Its cognate antigen is unknown. Each CDR3 protein is one row after TCRdb ran MiXCR on the 5' RACE reads. The sample lists about 100,000 distinct CDR3 sequences, 4.4% occurring once. V was clipped by 5 bases and J by 3 bases; unmatched bases: 9. The CDR3 sequence is 15 residues long. Germline CDR1 reads SGHDT; CDR2 reads YYEEEE. This sample was included in a study of spatial heterogeneity in lung cancer. Study details: The count of detected beta-chain sequences consistently exceeded that of alpha-chain sequences. On average, each unique TCR and UMI combination appeared more than ten times in raw reads. Study outcomes and limitations: Nonsynonymous mutations, ubiquitous and regional, were tracked respectively by counts of ubiquitous and regional expanded TCRs. Mutation tallies in tumors tracked expanded intratumoral alpha and beta TCR counts.

Described time point: sample taken at primary tumor resection. Whole RNA, which was extracted from tumor, nontumor lung tissue or frozen PBMC, was sequenced without any cell sorting. This receptor was identified in a male donor with early-stage non-small cell lung cancer. This sequence joins TRBV5-6 and TRBJ2-3; 7 bases map to TRBD1. Sequencing was performed on lung tumor tissue, taken at surgery. The CDR3 DNA is TGTGCCAGCAGTCCAGGGGGAAAGTGGACAGATACGCAGTATTTT. Protein product: CASSPGGKWTDTQYF.